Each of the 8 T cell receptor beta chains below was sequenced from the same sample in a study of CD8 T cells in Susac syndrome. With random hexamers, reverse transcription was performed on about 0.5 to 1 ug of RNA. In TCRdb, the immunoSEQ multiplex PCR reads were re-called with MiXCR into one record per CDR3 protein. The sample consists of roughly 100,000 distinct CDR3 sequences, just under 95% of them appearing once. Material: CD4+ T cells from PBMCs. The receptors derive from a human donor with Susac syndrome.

The CDR3 protein is CASMREYNSPLHF. The CDR3 region has the DNA TGTGCCAGCATGAGGGAGTATAATTCACCCCTCCACTTT. The genes are TRBV6-5 and TRBJ1-6; D unclear. CDR1 and CDR2 from the germline V gene are MNHEY and SVGAGI. The CDR3 has 13 amino acids. Trimming took 7 bases from V and 4 from J, leaving 8 bases between them.

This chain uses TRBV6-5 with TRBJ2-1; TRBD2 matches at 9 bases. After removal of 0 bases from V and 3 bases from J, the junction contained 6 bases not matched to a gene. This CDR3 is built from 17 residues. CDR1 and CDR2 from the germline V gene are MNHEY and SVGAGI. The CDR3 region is CASSYSPLAGIYNEQFF. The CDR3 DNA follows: TGTGCCAGCAGTTACTCCCCTCTAGCGGGGATCTACAATGAGCAGTTCTTC.

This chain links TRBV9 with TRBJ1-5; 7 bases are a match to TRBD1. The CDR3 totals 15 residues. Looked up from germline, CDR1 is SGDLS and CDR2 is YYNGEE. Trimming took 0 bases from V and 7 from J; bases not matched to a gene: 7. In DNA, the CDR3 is TGTGCCAGCAGCGTAGGGGAGGGGGCGCGGCAGCCCCAGCATTTT. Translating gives CASSVGEGARQPQHF.

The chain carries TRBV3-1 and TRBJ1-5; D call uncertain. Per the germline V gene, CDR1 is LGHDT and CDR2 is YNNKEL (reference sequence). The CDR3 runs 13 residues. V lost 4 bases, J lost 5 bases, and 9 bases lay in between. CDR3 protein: CASSLSRDQPQHF. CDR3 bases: TGTGCCAGCAGCCTATCTAGGGATCAGCCCCAGCATTTT.

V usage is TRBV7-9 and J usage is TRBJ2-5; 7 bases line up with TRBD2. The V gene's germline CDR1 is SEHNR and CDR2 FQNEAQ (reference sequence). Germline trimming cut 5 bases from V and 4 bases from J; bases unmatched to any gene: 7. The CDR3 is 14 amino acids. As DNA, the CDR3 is TGTGCCAGCAGCCCTTGGGAGGGTAGAGAGACCCAGTACTTC. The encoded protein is CASSPWEGRETQYF.

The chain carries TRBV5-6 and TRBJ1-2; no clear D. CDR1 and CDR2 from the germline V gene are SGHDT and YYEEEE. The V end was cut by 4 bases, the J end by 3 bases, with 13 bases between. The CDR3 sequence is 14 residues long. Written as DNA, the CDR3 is TGTGCCAGCAGCCGTGGCAACGGAGACTATGGCTACACCTTC. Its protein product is CASSRGNGDYGYTF.

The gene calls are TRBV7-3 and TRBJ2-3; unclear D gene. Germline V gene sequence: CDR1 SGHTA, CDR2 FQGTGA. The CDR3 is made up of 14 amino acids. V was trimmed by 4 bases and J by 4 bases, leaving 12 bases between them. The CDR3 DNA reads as TGTGCCAGCAGCTCAGACGTCCCCTCAGATACGCAGTATTTT. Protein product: CASSSDVPSDTQYF.

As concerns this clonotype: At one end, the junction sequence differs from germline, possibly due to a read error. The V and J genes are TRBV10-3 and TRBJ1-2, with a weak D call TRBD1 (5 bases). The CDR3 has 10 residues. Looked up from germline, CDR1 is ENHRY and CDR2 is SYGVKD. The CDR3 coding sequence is TGTGCCATCAGCGACGACAGACTAATCTTC. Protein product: CAISDDRLIF.